A selection of T cell receptor beta chains follows, all from one sample in a study of CD8 T cell repertoires and HIV-1 epitope variants. The repertoire was sequenced with immunoSEQ multiplex PCR; TCRdb's copy has only in-frame clones and lacks some. Among about 4,900 clones listed, 65% to 70% were seen once. These TCRs' antigens remain unknown. Sequencing used cultured CD8+ T cells derived from PBMCs. The origin of the receptors is a male donor with HIV. Each CDR3 is given with its conserved first and last residue. D genes are given only for firm matches. Where a row states a size, it is once, few, many or the class of an expanded clone; other rows omit it.

J	size	D	V	CDR3	DNA
TRBJ2-3	few	TRBD2	TRBV6-1	CASSETSGRPDTQYF	TGTGCCAGCAGTGAGACTAGCGGGAGGCCAGATACGCAGTATTTT
TRBJ2-1	-	TRBD1	TRBV5-6	CASSKQGAAPYEQFF	TGTGCCAGCAGCAAGCAGGGGGCAGCCCCGTATGAGCAGTTCTTC
TRBJ2-2	-	TRBD2	TRBV6-1	CASSGLAGAGELFF	TGTGCCAGCAGCGGACTAGCGGGAGCCGGGGAGCTGTTTTTT
TRBJ1-5	few	-	TRBV4-2	CASSQEGDQPQHF	TGTGCCAGCAGCCAAGAAGGAGATCAGCCCCAGCATTTT
TRBJ2-1	-	-	TRBV4-2	CASSQVTGKEGYNEQFF	TGTGCCAGCAGCCAAGTGACAGGGAAGGAGGGATACAATGAGCAGTTCTTC
TRBJ2-3	-	TRBD2	TRBV7-6	CASSLARASGTSTDTQYF	TGTGCCAGCAGCTTAGCGCGGGCTAGCGGGACGAGCACAGATACGCAGTATTTT
TRBJ1-1	-	TRBD1	TRBV28	CASSSPAGGPRGAEAFF	TGTGCCAGCAGTTCCCCAGCAGGGGGACCCCGGGGGGCTGAAGCTTTCTTT
TRBJ1-5	-	-	TRBV28	CASSLVEGYQHF	TGTGCCAGCAGCCTAGTTGAGGGTTACCAGCATTTT
TRBJ2-4	-	-	TRBV7-9	CASSPHVVFVAKNIQYF	TGTGCCAGCAGCCCCCACGTAGTTTTTGTAGCCAAAAACATTCAGTACTTC
TRBJ2-7	-	TRBD1	TRBV7-9	CASSSRGQGPYEQYF	TGTGCCAGCAGCTCCCGAGGACAGGGCCCCTACGAGCAGTACTTC
TRBJ2-1	-	-	TRBV29-1	CSVVPASGNEQFF	TGCAGCGTTGTTCCAGCTTCGGGCAATGAGCAGTTCTTC
TRBJ2-7	-	-	TRBV28	CATTSPGLEQYF	TGTGCCACCACGTCCCCAGGGCTCGAGCAGTACTTC
TRBJ2-7	few	-	TRBV19	CASSTGLKYEQYF	TGTGCCAGTAGTACGGGTCTTAAGTACGAGCAGTACTTC
TRBJ1-2	few	-	TRBV21-1	CASSKAPGEVPNGYTF	TGTGCCAGCAGCAAAGCCCCGGGTGAAGTTCCGAATGGCTACACCTTC
TRBJ2-1	-	-	TRBV10-3	CAISLDRFNEQFF	TGTGCCATCAGCCTGGACAGATTTAATGAGCAGTTCTTC
TRBJ2-5	-	-	TRBV10-2	CASGSGNSETQYF	TGCGCCAGCGGATCCGGGAATAGCGAGACCCAGTACTTC
TRBJ2-7	-	TRBD1	TRBV18	CASSARDSYEQYF	TGTGCCAGCTCTGCGAGGGACAGTTACGAGCAGTACTTC
TRBJ2-7	-	TRBD1	TRBV2	CASSEGTGEYEQYF	TGTGCCAGCAGTGAAGGGACAGGGGAGTACGAGCAGTACTTC
TRBJ1-1	-	-	TRBV4-3	CASSQESGDEAFF	TGCGCCAGCAGCCAAGAATCGGGGGATGAAGCTTTCTTT
TRBJ2-7	medium-sized	-	TRBV4-2	CASSQDAGPTSYEQYF	TGTGCCAGCAGCCAAGACGCGGGCCCAACTTCCTACGAGCAGTACTTC
TRBJ1-3	-	-	TRBV11-2	CASRPNSYRETGNTIYF	TGTGCCAGCAGACCAAATTCCTACAGGGAGACTGGAAACACCATATATTTT
TRBJ2-1	once	TRBD2	TRBV7-3	CASSLNWFLAVLYNEQFF	TGTGCCAGCAGCTTAAATTGGTTCCTAGCGGTGTTGTACAATGAGCAGTTCTTC
TRBJ1-5	medium-sized	TRBD1	TRBV30	CAWSSGTAQGQPQHF	TGTGCCTGGAGTTCTGGGACAGCCCAGGGGCAGCCCCAGCATTTT
TRBJ2-1	few	-	TRBV19	CASGRGLDEQFF	TGTGCCAGCGGCCGGGGGTTAGATGAGCAGTTCTTC
TRBJ2-7	few	-	TRBV28	CASSLYGSYEQYF	TGTGCCAGCAGTTTATACGGCTCCTACGAGCAGTACTTC
TRBJ2-1	once	-	TRBV21-1	CASSLGASYNEQFF	TGTGCCAGCTCCCTGGGGGCCTCCTACAATGAGCAGTTCTTC
TRBJ2-1	few	-	TRBV28	CASSLEEDNEQFF	TGTGCCAGCAGTCTAGAGGAGGACAATGAGCAGTTCTTC
TRBJ1-1	-	TRBD1	TRBV9	CASSVPTGTGRPEAFF	TGTGCCAGCAGCGTCCCAACCGGGACAGGGAGGCCTGAAGCTTTCTTT
TRBJ2-3	few	TRBD1	TRBV18	CASSPLGGSTTDTQYF	TGTGCCAGCTCACCACTAGGGGGCAGTACCACAGATACGCAGTATTTT
TRBJ1-6	few	-	TRBV4-2	CASSQEDSNSPLHF	TGTGCCAGCAGCCAAGAAGACAGTAATTCACCCCTCCACTTT
TRBJ2-1	-	-	TRBV7-8	CASTLMDNEQFF	TGTGCCAGCACCCTCATGGACAATGAGCAGTTCTTC
TRBJ2-1	-	-	TRBV11-2	CASSLERQPYNEQFF	TGTGCCAGCAGCTTGGAGCGGCAACCTTACAATGAGCAGTTCTTC
TRBJ1-2	-	-	TRBV28	CASSLRGQETYGYTF	TGTGCCAGCAGTTTGCGTGGCCAGGAGACCTATGGCTACACCTTC
TRBJ1-3	few	-	TRBV5-6	CASSETPSGNTIYF	TGTGCCAGCAGCGAGACCCCGTCTGGAAACACCATATATTTT
TRBJ1-1	-	-	TRBV30	CAWSKMGAAEAFF	TGTGCCTGGAGTAAGATGGGGGCCGCTGAAGCTTTCTTT
TRBJ1-2	few	-	TRBV7-2	CASSLRGYTF	TGTGCCAGCAGCCTCCGAGGCTACACCTTC
TRBJ1-1	few	-	TRBV19	CASSIDVTGTMNTEAFF	TGTGCCAGTAGTATAGACGTTACCGGGACAATGAACACTGAAGCTTTCTTT
TRBJ1-5	-	TRBD1	TRBV5-1	CASSLGQGVQPQHF	TGCGCCAGCAGCTTGGGTCAGGGGGTTCAGCCCCAGCATTTT
TRBJ2-7	-	-	TRBV7-2	CASSLDWAYEQYF	TGTGCCAGCAGCTTAGACTGGGCCTACGAGCAGTACTTC